This TCR beta chain was sequenced for a study of OX40 agonist ivuxolimab in advanced cancers. About the study: In this cohort, patients received ivuxolimab, an agonistic anti-OX40 (CD134) antibody. Patients were dosed intravenously with ivuxolimab at 0.01 to 10 mg/kg every 2 weeks. There were three patients with partial responses, one having hepatocellular carcinoma and two cutaneous melanoma.

V lost 6 bases and J 6 bases, leaving 18 bases between the germline ends. The CDR3 is made up of 15 amino acids. The germline gives CDR1 SNHLY, CDR2 FYNNEI. Sequencing was performed with immunoSEQ multiplex PCR; in TCRdb, only in-frame clones are kept and a portion is missing. Among 80,000 to 100,000 clones listed, about 85% were seen once. Patients were excluded for autoimmune disease history or systemic immunosuppression. The sample consisted of CD4+ or CD8+ T cells sorted from blood, taken in a trial of the OX40 agonist ivuxolimab. This clonotype originated in an adult with an advanced solid tumor such as melanoma, head and neck, liver or kidney cancer. The rearrangement links TRBV2 to TRBJ1-5; TRBD1 is a possible D gene (5 bases). The CDR3 coding sequence is TGTGCCAGCAGGGTTGACCAGGGAAGGAGTCAGCCCCAGCATTTT. It is translated as CASRVDQGRSQPQHF.